This TCR beta chain was identified during a study of cytomegalovirus exposure and HLA in healthy donors (dated by TCRdb to about 2017). Study-wide context: The 650 to 800 repertoires of the first cohort and the 120 validation repertoires were produced on the same platform, according to a later analysis. High-throughput TCR immunosequencing, statistical association of individual TCRs with disease status, and machine learning were combined to predict cytomegalovirus infection status. Besides the first cohort of under 700 subjects, a separate validation cohort made up of 90 to 150 different subjects was used. The aim of the study was to test whether cataloging public T cell receptors could identify signatures of past pathogen exposure. Results and caveats for the whole study, not just this receptor: In the study, 150 to 200 TCR beta chains were listed as associated with cytomegalovirus. Three of the identified cytomegalovirus-associated TCR beta chains were confirmed in vitro to be specific for cytomegalovirus antigens. A later analysis had no HLA typing for the validation cohort, so co-occurrence there was scored across all 120 or so repertoires. Of the cluster scores, 90% to 95% were above 0 in a later analysis, which found that TCRs clustered in the first cohort also tended to co-occur in the approximately 130 validation repertoires. In both the original and validation cohorts, the classifier was reported to diagnose cytomegalovirus status with high specificity and sensitivity. Most TCR sequences were seen in very few donors, while some public TCRs were found in many individuals. According to the authors, the approach could potentially be generalized to other disease states and immunological phenotypes.

The method behind the library was the immunoSEQ multiplex PCR assay. The published analysis was carried out like this. A statistical classification framework was built to diagnose cytomegalovirus status from the catalog of TCR beta chain sequences. As stored in TCRdb, this immuneACCESS dataset retains in-frame rearrangements with V and J assigned. A fraction of the clones does not appear; measured against another copy, unresolved V genes explain less than half of the discrepancy, and the remainder lacks a known reason. The V and J calls and clone size come from that table; D and trimming were worked out from the DNA. This sample gives 200,000 to 250,000 clones in total; 90% to 95% of them show up just once. The ten largest make up more than 0.85% of the sample. Looking up the germline V gene (reference sequence) yields CDR1 DFQATT and CDR2 SNEGSKA. The CDR3 measures 11 amino acids from cysteine to phenylalanine. The read is trimmed to its CDR3 DNA, 33 bases read in frame from base 1. The junction shows trimming of 6 bases on V and 4 bases on J, plus 9 bases between the germline ends.

With respect to this clone: Its antigen is unknown. Base qualities are missing; no much larger clone stands one base away.

Donors formed part of the validation cohort, which comprised over a hundred subjects and was distinct from the first cohort of 550 to 850 subjects. The chain was built from TRBV20-1 and TRBJ1-2; a tentative D match to TRBD1 spans 5 bases. This receptor was obtained from a woman in her late teens or twenties in good health and CMV-seronegative. The sequenced sample was PBMCs. The CDR3 is CSARGTYGYTF. The nucleotide sequence is given as TGCAGTGCAAGGGGTACCTATGGCTACACCTTC.